This T cell receptor beta chain originates from a study of shared clonotypes between healthy human individuals. Genomic DNA from each subset was divided evenly over several immunoSEQ plates. Generated by immunoSEQ multiplex PCR, the TCRdb table keeps only in-frame clones and is missing some. Of roughly 2.1 million clones listed, approximately 94% were seen once; the top ten hold 1.5% to 2%. The naive CD8 fraction comprised CD45RO-negative cells positively selected for CCR7 and excluded terminally differentiated effector memory CD45RA+ cells. Notes on the study in general: Only a few donors were included, so the genetic and exposure-history diversity represented was limited. Clonotypes that were shared across a handful of donors made up roughly 5% of naive CD4 clonotypes.

About this clone: The antigen is unknown.

The sample was naive CD8+ T cells from PBMCs. This TCR was recovered from a man between 18 and 35 years old in good health. Some clones in this sample may be carry-over from other donors' samples.

DNA for the CDR3: TGTGCCAGCAGAGGTTGGGTGAATGAGCAGTTCTTC. It yields the protein CASRGWVNEQFF. The rearrangement joins TRBV7-8 to TRBJ2-1; no definite D call. The CDR3 is 12 residues long. Germline CDR1 is SGHVS and CDR2 is FQNEAQ. V was pared by 6 bases and J by 7 bases, with 10 bases between.